The entry that follows covers one T cell receptor (beta chain) sequence. What it recognizes is unknown. The data originate from a study of T cell responses to AZD1222 COVID-19 vaccine. Whole-study findings and limits: CD4 TCRs linked to vaccination spanned spike, dominating at 160-218 and 743-854. Nearly half of spike-specific TCRs reportedly target variant regions that are unmutated in the B.1.351 and B.1.1.7 variants. Repertoires were collected only later (after the peak T cell response had occurred). Baseline serology detected seropositivity in only a handful of AZD1222 recipients.

The assay was immunoSEQ multiplex PCR, and TCRdb's table has in-frame clones only and misses some. The repertoire consists of more than 150,000 clones, with 75% to 90% occurring once and the leading ten covering just over 9%. This CDR3 is 16 amino acids long. Unmatched junction bases numbered 4, after V lost 4 bases and J lost 3 bases. Germline CDR1 reads SGHRS; CDR2 reads YFSETQ. The material sequenced was peripheral blood, taken 28 days after the second AZD1222 dose. The TCR was taken from an adult who received the AZD1222 COVID-19 vaccine. The chain combines TRBV5-1 with TRBJ2-1, with 13 bases matching TRBD2. This chain's CDR3 is CASSTRTSGSYNEQFF. The CDR3 nucleotides are TGCGCCAGCAGCACCCGGACTAGCGGGAGCTACAATGAGCAGTTCTTC. Complete variable domain (other parts from reference TRBV5-1 and TRBJ2-1): KAGVTQTPRYLIKTRGQQVTLSCSPISGHRSVSWYQQTPGQGLQFLFEYFSETQRNKGNFPGRFSGRQFSNSRSEMNVSTLELGDSALYLCASSTRTSGSYNEQFFGPGTRLTVL.